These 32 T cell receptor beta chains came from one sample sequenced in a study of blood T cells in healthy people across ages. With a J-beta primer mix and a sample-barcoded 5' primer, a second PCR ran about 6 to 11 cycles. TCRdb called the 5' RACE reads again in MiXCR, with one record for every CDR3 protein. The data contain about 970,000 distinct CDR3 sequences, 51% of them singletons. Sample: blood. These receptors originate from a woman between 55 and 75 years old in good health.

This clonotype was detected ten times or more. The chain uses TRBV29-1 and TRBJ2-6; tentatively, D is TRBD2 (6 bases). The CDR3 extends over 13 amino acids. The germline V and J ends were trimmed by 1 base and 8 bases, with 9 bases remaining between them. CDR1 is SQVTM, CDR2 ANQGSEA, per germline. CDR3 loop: CSVEAGRSNVLTF. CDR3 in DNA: TGCAGCGTTGAAGCGGGGAGGTCCAACGTCCTGACTTTC.

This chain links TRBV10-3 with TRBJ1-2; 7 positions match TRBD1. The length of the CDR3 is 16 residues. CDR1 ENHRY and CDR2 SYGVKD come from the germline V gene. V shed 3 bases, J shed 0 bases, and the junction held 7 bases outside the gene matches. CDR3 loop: CAISEEGAGPNYGYTF. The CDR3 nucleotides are TGTGCCATCAGTGAAGAGGGGGCGGGACCTAACTATGGCTACACCTTC.

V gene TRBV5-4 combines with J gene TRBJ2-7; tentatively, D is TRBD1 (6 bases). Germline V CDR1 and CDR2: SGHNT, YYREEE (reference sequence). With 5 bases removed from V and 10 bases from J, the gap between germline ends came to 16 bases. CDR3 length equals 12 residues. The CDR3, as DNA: TGTGCCAGCAGTTTTGCCAGGGGAGCCCAGTACTTC. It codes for CASSFARGAQYF.

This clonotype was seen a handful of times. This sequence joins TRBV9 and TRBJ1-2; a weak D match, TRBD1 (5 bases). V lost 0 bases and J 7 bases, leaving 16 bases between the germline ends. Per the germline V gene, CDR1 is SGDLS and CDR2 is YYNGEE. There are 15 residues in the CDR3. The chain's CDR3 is CASSVAGGGGAGYTF. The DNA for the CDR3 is TGTGCCAGCAGCGTAGCCGGGGGGGGAGGAGCTGGCTACACCTTC.

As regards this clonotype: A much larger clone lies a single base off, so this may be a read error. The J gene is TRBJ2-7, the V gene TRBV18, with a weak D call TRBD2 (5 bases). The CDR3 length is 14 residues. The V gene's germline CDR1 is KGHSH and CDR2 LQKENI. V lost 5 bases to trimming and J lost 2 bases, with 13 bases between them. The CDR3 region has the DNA TGTGCCAGCTCATGGGAGAGGGCAACCTACGAGCAGTACTTC. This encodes CASSWERATYEQYF.

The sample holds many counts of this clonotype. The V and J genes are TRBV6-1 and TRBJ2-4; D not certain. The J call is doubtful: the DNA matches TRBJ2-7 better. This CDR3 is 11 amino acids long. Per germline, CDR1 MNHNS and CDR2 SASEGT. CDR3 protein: CASSEFGEQYF. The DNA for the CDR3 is TGTGCCAGCAGTGAGTTCGGCGAGCAGTACTTC.

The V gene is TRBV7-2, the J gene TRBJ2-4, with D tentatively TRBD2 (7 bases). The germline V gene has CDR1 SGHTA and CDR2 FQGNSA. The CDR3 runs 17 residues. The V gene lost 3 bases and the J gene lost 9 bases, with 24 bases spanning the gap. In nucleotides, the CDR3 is TGTGCCAGCAGCTTGGATAGCGGGTCTACTTCCAGGGGCATTCAGTACTTC. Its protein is CASSLDSGSTSRGIQYF. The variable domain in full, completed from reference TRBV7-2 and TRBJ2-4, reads GAGVSQSPSNKVTEKGKDVELRCDPISGHTALYWYRQSLGQGLEFLIYFQGNSAPDKSGLPSDRFSAERTGGSVSTLTIQRTQQEDSAVYLCASSLDSGSTSRGIQYFGAGTRLSVL.

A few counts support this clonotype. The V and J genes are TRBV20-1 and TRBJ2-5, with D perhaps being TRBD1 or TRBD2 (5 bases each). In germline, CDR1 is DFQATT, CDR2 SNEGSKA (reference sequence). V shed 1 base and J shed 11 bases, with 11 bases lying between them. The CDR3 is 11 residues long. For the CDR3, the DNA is TGCAGTGCTAGAGTTTCCGGGGCGCAGTACTTC. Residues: CSARVSGAQYF.

CDR3: CASSPGTSGISGGTQYF. DNA for the CDR3: TGCGCCAGCAGCCCCGGGACTAGCGGGATCTCGGGAGGGACCCAGTACTTC. The rearrangement links TRBV5-1 to TRBJ2-5, with 13 bases that match TRBD2. CDR3 size: 17 residues. V dropped 4 bases and J dropped 7; count of bases not matched to a gene: 13. From germline, CDR1 is SGHRS and CDR2 YFSETQ.

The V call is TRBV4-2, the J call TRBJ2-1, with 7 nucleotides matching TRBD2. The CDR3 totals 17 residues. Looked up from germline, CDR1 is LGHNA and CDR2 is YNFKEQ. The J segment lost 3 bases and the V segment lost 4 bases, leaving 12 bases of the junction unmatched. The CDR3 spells CASSPTGSGSFYNEQFF. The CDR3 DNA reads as TGTGCCAGCAGCCCCACCGGTAGCGGGTCGTTCTACAATGAGCAGTTCTTC.

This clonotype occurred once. The CDR3 region is CASSPWRVAGEYNEQFF. The CDR3 region has the DNA TGTGCCAGCAGCCCCTGGAGGGTAGCGGGGGAATACAATGAGCAGTTCTTC. This chain uses TRBV12-3 or TRBV12-4 with TRBJ2-1; TRBD2 aligns across 9 bases. The V and J ends lost 6 bases and 4 bases, in that order; junction bases with no gene match: 13. The CDR3 is 17 residues long.

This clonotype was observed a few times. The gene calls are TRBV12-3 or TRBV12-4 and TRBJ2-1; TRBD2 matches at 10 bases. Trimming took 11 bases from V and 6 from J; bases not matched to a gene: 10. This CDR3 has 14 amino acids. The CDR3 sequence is CAGKPGLASNEQFF. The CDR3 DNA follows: TGTGCCGGCAAACCGGGACTAGCGTCCAATGAGCAGTTCTTC.

The CDR3 here is CASSSRDTNYEQYF. The CDR3 coding sequence is TGTGCCAGCAGTTCCCGGGACACCAACTACGAGCAGTACTTC. The chain has TRBV6-6 and TRBJ2-7, with TRBD1 as a possible D gene (6 bases). Germline assignment: CDR1 MNHNY and CDR2 SVGAGI (reference sequence). CDR3 length equals 14 residues. The ends were cut back, 4 bases at V and 3 bases at J, with 13 bases in the middle.

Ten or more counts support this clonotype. In DNA form, the CDR3 reads TGTGCCAGCGGAACAGGGTTAGGAGGGGCCAACGTCCTGACTTTC. This encodes CASGTGLGGANVLTF. The chain couples TRBV11-2 to TRBJ2-6, with D possibly matching TRBD1 (6 bases). The germline CDR1 and CDR2 sequences are SGHAT and FQNNGV. V was clipped by 8 bases and J by 4 bases, with 15 bases between them. The CDR3 contains 15 residues.

CDR3 nucleotide sequence: TGTGCCAGCAGTACCCATGGGGGGGTCACAGATACGCAGTATTTT. Protein product: CASSTHGGVTDTQYF. The chain recombines TRBV6-5 with TRBJ2-3; TRBD2 matches at 7 bases. Germline CDR1 and CDR2: MNHEY and SVGAGI. CDR3 length: 15 amino acids. The junction had 7 bases not matched to a gene; V was cut back by 5 bases and J by 2 bases.

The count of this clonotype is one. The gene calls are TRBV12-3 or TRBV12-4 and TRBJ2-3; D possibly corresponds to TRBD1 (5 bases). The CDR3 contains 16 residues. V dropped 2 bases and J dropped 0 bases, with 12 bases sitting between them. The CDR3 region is CASSLRGHLSTDTQYF. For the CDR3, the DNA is TGTGCCAGCAGTTTACGCGGACACCTTAGCACAGATACGCAGTATTTT.

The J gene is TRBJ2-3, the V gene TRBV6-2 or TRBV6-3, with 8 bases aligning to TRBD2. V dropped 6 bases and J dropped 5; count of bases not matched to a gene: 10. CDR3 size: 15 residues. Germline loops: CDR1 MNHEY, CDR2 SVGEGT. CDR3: CASRRGREGGDTQYF. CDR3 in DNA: TGTGCCAGCAGACGAGGCCGGGAGGGAGGAGATACGCAGTATTTT.

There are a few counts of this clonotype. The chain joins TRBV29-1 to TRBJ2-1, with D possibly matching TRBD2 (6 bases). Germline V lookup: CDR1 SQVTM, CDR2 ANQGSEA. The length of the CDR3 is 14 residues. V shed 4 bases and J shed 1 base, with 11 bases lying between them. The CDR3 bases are TGCAGCGTTGGGATAGGAGGGTCCTACAATGAGCAGTTCTTC. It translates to CSVGIGGSYNEQFF.

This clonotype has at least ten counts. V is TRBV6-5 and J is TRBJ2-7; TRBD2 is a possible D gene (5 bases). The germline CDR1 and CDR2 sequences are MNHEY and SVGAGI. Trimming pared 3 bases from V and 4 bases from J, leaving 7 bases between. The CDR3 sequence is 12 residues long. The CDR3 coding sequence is TGTGCCAGCAGTTATGGACTTTACGAGCAGTACTTC. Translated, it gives CASSYGLYEQYF.

CDR3: CAHSEGSYEQYF. The DNA for the CDR3 is TGTGCCCATTCCGAGGGGAGCTACGAGCAGTACTTC. This sequence joins TRBV28 and TRBJ2-7; TRBD1 or TRBD2 may be the D gene (5 bases each). Germline V lookup: CDR1 MDHEN, CDR2 SYDVKM. The germline V and J ends were trimmed by 11 bases and 3 bases, with 14 bases remaining between them. The CDR3 extends over 12 amino acids.

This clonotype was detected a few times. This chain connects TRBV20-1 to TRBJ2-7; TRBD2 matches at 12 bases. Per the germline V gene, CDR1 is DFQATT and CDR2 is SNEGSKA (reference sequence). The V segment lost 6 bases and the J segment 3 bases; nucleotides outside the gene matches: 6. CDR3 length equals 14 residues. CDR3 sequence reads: CSARLAGVLYEQYF. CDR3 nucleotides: TGCAGTGCCCGACTAGCGGGAGTTCTCTACGAGCAGTACTTC.

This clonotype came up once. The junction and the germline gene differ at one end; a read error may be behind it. This CDR3 reads CASSLLQGELYEQYF. The DNA of the CDR3 is TGCGCCAGCAGCTTGCTACAGGGAGAACTCTACGAGCAGTACTTC. The chain combines TRBV5-5 with TRBJ2-7, with D possibly matching TRBD1 (6 bases). The V gene's germline CDR1 is SGHKS and CDR2 YYEKEE (reference sequence). The CDR3 spans 15 residues.

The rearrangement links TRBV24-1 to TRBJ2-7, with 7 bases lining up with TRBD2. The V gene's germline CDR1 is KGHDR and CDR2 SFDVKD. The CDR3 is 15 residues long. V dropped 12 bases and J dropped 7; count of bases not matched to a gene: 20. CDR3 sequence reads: CASSEAGVSYNEQYF. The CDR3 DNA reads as TGTGCCTCCTCTGAGGCGGGAGTATCCTACAATGAGCAGTACTTC.

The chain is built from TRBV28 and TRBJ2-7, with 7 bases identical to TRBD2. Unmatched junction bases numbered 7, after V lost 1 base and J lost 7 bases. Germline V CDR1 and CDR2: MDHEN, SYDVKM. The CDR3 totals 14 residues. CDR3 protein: CASSLFRGVREQYF. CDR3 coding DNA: TGTGCCAGCAGTTTATTCCGGGGGGTGCGGGAGCAGTACTTC.

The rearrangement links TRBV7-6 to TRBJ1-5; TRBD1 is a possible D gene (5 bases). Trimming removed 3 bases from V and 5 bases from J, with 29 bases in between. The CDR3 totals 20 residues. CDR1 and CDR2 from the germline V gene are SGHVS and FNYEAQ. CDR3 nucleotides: TGTGCCAGCAGCTTTGAGACGAAACAGCGACCAAACAGGTTATATCAGCCCCAGCATTTT. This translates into CASSFETKQRPNRLYQPQHF.

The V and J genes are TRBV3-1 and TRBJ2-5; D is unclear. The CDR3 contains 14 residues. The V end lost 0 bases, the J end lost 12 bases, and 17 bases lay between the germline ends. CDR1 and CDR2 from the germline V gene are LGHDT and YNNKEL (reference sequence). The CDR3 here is CASSQDPGDIIEYF. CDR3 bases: TGTGCCAGCAGCCAAGATCCAGGCGATATCATCGAGTACTTC.

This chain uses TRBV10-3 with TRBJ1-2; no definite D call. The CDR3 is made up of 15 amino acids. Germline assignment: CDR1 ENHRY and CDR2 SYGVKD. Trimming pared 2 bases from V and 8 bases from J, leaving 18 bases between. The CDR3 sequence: CAISEAPRVTEGYTF. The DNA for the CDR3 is TGTGCCATCAGTGAGGCGCCAAGGGTTACGGAGGGCTACACCTTC.

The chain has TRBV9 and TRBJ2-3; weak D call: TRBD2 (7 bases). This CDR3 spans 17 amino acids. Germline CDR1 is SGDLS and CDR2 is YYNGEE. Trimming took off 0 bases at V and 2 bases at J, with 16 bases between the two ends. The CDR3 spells CASSVDPGGSYTDTQYF. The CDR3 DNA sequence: TGTGCCAGCAGCGTAGACCCGGGGGGCAGCTACACAGATACGCAGTATTTT.

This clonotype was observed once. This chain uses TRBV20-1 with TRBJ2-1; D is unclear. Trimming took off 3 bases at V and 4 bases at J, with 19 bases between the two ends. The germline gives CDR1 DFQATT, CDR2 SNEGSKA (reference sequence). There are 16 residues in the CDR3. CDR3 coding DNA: TGCAGTGCTAGCTTCGATCTAGTGGGAATATACAATGAGCAGTTCTTC. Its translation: CSASFDLVGIYNEQFF.

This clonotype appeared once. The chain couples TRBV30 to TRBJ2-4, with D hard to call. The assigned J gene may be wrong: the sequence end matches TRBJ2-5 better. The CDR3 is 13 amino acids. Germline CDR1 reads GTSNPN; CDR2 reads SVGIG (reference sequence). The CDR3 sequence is CAWSARGQETQYF. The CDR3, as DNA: TGTGCCTGGAGTGCCCGAGGACAAGAGACCCAGTACTTC.

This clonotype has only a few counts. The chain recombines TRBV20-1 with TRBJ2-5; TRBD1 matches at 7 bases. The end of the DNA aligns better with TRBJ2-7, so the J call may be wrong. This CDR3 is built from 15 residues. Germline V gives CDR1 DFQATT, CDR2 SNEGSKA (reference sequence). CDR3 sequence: CSAIDREGFVYEQYF. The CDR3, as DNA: TGCAGTGCTATCGACAGGGAAGGGTTCGTATACGAGCAGTACTTC.

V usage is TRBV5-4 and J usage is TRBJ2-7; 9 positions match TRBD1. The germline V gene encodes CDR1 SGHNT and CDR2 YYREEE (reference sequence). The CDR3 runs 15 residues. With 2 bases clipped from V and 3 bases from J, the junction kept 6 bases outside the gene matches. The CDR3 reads CASSLGTGLVYEQYF. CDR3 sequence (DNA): TGTGCCAGCAGCTTAGGGACAGGGTTGGTCTACGAGCAGTACTTC. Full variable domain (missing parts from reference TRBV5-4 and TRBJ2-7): ETGVTQSPTHLIKTRGQQVTLRCSSQSGHNTVSWYQQALGQGPQFIFQYYREEENGRGNFPPRFSGLQFPNYSSELNVNALELDDSALYLCASSLGTGLVYEQYFGPGTRLTVT.